These 26 T cell receptor beta chains share one sample of origin, sequenced in a study of T cells in Graves' hyperthyroidism and ophthalmopathy. RNA transcripts were the template for amplifying TCR beta CDR3 regions. The study used the HTBI primer set for a first-round RT-PCR of the TCR CDR3. MiXCR was run by TCRdb on the multiplex PCR reads, yielding one entry per CDR3 protein. The profile covers roughly 700,000 distinct CDR3 sequences, with around 15% appearing a single time and around 9.6% taken by the ten largest. The sequencing sample was made of blood. These receptors were collected from a woman aged 18-35 years with Graves' hyperthyroidism.

There are many counts of this clonotype. The chain joins TRBV18 to TRBJ2-7, with 9 bases that match TRBD2. Unmatched junction bases numbered 7, after V lost 0 bases and J lost 4 bases. The CDR3 contains 16 residues. The V gene's germline CDR1 is KGHSH and CDR2 LQKENI. CDR3 residues: CASSPPGLAGLYEQYF. The DNA of the CDR3 is TGTGCCAGCTCACCACCGGGGCTAGCGGGACTTTACGAGCAGTACTTC.

This CDR3 is CATSDRTSGILENEQFF. In DNA form, the CDR3 reads TGTGCCACCAGTGACCGGACTAGCGGGATCTTAGAAAATGAGCAGTTCTTC. V usage is TRBV24-1 and J usage is TRBJ2-1; 12 positions match TRBD2. CDR3 size: 17 residues. With V trimmed by 4 bases and J by 7 bases, 10 bases remained unmatched. CDR1 and CDR2 (germline): KGHDR, SFDVKD.

This sequence joins TRBV11-2 and TRBJ2-1, with TRBD2 matching 8 bases. The junction had 10 bases not matched to a gene; V was cut back by 3 bases and J by 6 bases. Germline CDR1 and CDR2: SGHAT and FQNNGV. There are 16 residues in the CDR3. The DNA of the CDR3 is TGTGCCAGCAGCTTCACTAGCGGAGGGGGGGGCAATGAGCAGTTCTTC. It translates to CASSFTSGGGGNEQFF.

This clonotype was counted at least ten times. This chain connects TRBV13 to TRBJ1-1, with 7 bases aligning to TRBD1. Germline assignment: CDR1 PRHDT and CDR2 FYEKMQ (reference sequence). The V gene end was trimmed by 4 bases and the J gene end by 0 bases; junction bases not matched to a gene: 5. CDR3 length equals 15 residues. The DNA of the CDR3 is TGTGCCAGCAGCTCTTGGGACAGCATGAACACTGAAGCTTTCTTT. Protein: CASSSWDSMNTEAFF.

This clonotype has a handful of counts. The chain joins TRBV4-2 to TRBJ2-7; 13 bases agree with TRBD2. The CDR3 spans 17 residues. Germline V gene sequence: CDR1 LGHNA, CDR2 YNFKEQ. Germline trimming cut 0 bases from V and 2 bases from J; bases unmatched to any gene: 4. This CDR3 reads CASSQEGLAGYTYEQYF. The CDR3 DNA follows: TGTGCCAGCAGCCAAGAGGGACTAGCGGGGTACACCTACGAGCAGTACTTC.

The chain couples TRBV5-1 to TRBJ2-7; perhaps TRBD1 as D (5 bases). Germline loops: CDR1 SGHRS, CDR2 YFSETQ. This CDR3 has 15 amino acids. V lost 4 bases and J 2 bases, leaving 16 bases between the germline ends. This CDR3 is CASSGRPDSTYEQYF. CDR3 nucleotide sequence: TGCGCCAGCAGCGGACGACCCGACAGTACCTACGAGCAGTACTTC.

This clonotype has ten or more counts. The chain carries TRBV28 and TRBJ1-5; D may be TRBD1 (5 bases). V gave up 4 bases and J gave up 2 bases, with 21 bases separating them. CDR1 and CDR2 (germline): MDHEN, SYDVKM. This CDR3 is 18 amino acids long. The CDR3 loop is CASSSAGAGLLGNQPQHF. Here the CDR3 DNA reads TGTGCCAGCAGTTCGGCGGGAGCGGGGCTTTTGGGCAATCAGCCCCAGCATTTT. The whole variable domain, filled in from reference TRBV28 and TRBJ1-5, reads DVKVTQSSRYLVKRTGEKVFLECVQDMDHENMFWYRQDPGLGLRLIYFSYDVKMKEKGDIPEGYSVSREKKERFSLILESASTNQTSMYLCASSSAGAGLLGNQPQHFGDGTRLSIL.

This clonotype showed up many times. V is TRBV20-1 and J is TRBJ1-2; D unclear. Germline V CDR1 and CDR2: DFQATT, SNEGSKA (reference sequence). The CDR3 loop spans 13 amino acids. V was trimmed by 6 bases and J by 4 bases, leaving 15 bases between them. The CDR3: CSANTVLGYGYTF. Here the CDR3 DNA reads TGCAGTGCAAACACCGTCCTAGGCTATGGCTACACCTTC.

This clonotype was detected many times. The chain couples TRBV28 to TRBJ1-2; D remains ambiguous. The V gene's germline CDR1 is MDHEN and CDR2 SYDVKM. Deletions cut 7 bases from V and 4 bases from J, with 10 bases between. CDR3 length: 12 amino acids. In nucleotides, the CDR3 is TGTGCCAGCACTTACTCTTCCTATGGCTACACCTTC. Amino acids: CASTYSSYGYTF.

The chain's CDR3 is CSAMSPWNTGELFF. CDR3 in DNA: TGCAGTGCGATGTCGCCCTGGAACACCGGGGAGCTGTTTTTT. The gene calls are TRBV20-1 and TRBJ2-2; no definite D call. Germline-derived CDR1 and CDR2 are DFQATT and SNEGSKA (reference sequence). This CDR3 region has 14 residues. V was cut by 6 bases and J by 1 base, with 12 bases left in between.

There are many counts of this clonotype. The V gene is TRBV11-2, the J gene TRBJ2-1; maybe TRBD2 (6 bases). Germline V gives CDR1 SGHAT, CDR2 FQNNGV. V was pared by 2 bases and J by 0 bases, with 14 bases between. The CDR3 consists of 17 residues. The CDR3 bases are TGTGCCAGCAGCTTACCTGCGGGGTTGAGCTCCTACAATGAGCAGTTCTTC. It translates to CASSLPAGLSSYNEQFF.

The chain recombines TRBV18 with TRBJ2-3, with a tentative D call TRBD2 (6 bases). This CDR3 spans 17 amino acids. Deletions cut 1 base from V and 0 bases from J, with 14 bases between. Germline V CDR1 and CDR2: KGHSH, LQKENI. The CDR3 DNA is TGTGCCAGCTCACCACTCCACGCGGGATCTAGCACAGATACGCAGTATTTT. It is translated as CASSPLHAGSSTDTQYF.

This clonotype has a handful of counts. This rearrangement joins TRBV28 to TRBJ2-2, with TRBD2 matching 7 bases. V shed 7 bases and J 6 bases; nucleotides not matched to a gene: 11. The CDR3 extends over 15 amino acids. From germline, CDR1 is MDHEN and CDR2 SYDVKM. CDR3 region: CASTDLGGVSGELFF. The CDR3 DNA is TGTGCCAGCACCGATTTGGGGGGGGTGTCCGGGGAGCTGTTTTTT.

The CDR3 protein is CASSQLHQGEQFF. DNA for the CDR3: TGTGCCAGCAGCCAGCTACATCAGGGGGAGCAGTTCTTC. V usage is TRBV3-1 and J usage is TRBJ2-1; perhaps TRBD1 as D (6 bases). V gave up 3 bases and J gave up 10 bases, with 13 bases separating them. Germline V CDR1 and CDR2: LGHDT, YNNKEL (reference sequence). The CDR3 sequence is 13 residues long.

This clonotype was recorded many times. J is TRBJ2-1 and V is TRBV24-1; 9 bases align to TRBD2. With V trimmed by 0 bases and J by 7 bases, 6 bases remained unmatched. This CDR3 comprises 16 residues. Germline V gene data show CDR1 as KGHDR and CDR2 as SFDVKD. The CDR3, as DNA: TGTGCCACCAGTGATTTGGCTAGCGGGATTCGGAATGAGCAGTTCTTC. Its translation is CATSDLASGIRNEQFF.

In its sample, this clonotype was seen many times. The chain uses TRBV7-8 and TRBJ1-5; no reliable D call. CDR1 and CDR2 (germline): SGHVS, FQNEAQ. This CDR3 spans 14 amino acids. V lost 4 bases to trimming and J lost 3 bases, with 10 bases between them. CDR3 bases: TGTGCCAGCAGCTCCAGAGGCCTCAATCAGCCCCAGCATTTT. Encoded protein: CASSSRGLNQPQHF.

This clonotype occurred many times. The genes are TRBV13 and TRBJ2-7; D gene ambiguous. Trimming took 5 bases from V and 2 from J, leaving 13 bases between them. Germline lookup yields CDR1 PRHDT and CDR2 FYEKMQ (reference sequence). This CDR3 is built from 14 residues. The DNA for the CDR3 is TGTGCCAGCAGCGGTCGTGGCAGACCCTACGAGCAGTACTTC. Encoded protein: CASSGRGRPYEQYF.

This clonotype was counted a few times. This chain joins TRBV7-9 and TRBJ2-1, with a possible D match to TRBD2 (6 bases). V lost 7 bases to trimming and J lost 9 bases, with 13 bases between them. The length of the CDR3 is 12 residues. CDR1 is SEHNR, CDR2 FQNEAQ, per germline (reference sequence). CDR3: CASTRGVGEQFF. CDR3 in DNA: TGTGCCAGCACCCGCGGGGTCGGTGAGCAGTTCTTC.

The chain combines TRBV2 with TRBJ1-4; TRBD1 is a possible D gene (5 bases). Trimming shortened V by 3 bases and J by 4 bases, and 12 bases separated the two germline ends. The CDR3 is 15 residues long. CDR1 and CDR2 from the germline V gene are SNHLY and FYNNEI. The CDR3 spells CASSDAGGGNEKLFF. The CDR3 nucleotides read TGTGCCAGCAGTGACGCTGGTGGGGGTAATGAAAAACTGTTTTTT.

A few counts support this clonotype. The genes are TRBV6-1 and TRBJ2-5; D is undetermined. The V and J ends lost 10 bases and 3 bases respectively, with 9 bases between them. The CDR3 sequence is 11 residues long. Germline CDR1 is MNHNS and CDR2 is SASEGT. CDR3: CAIGEKETQYF. The DNA for the CDR3 is TGTGCCATTGGAGAGAAAGAGACCCAGTACTTC.

In its sample, this clonotype was seen many times. The V gene is TRBV20-1, the J gene TRBJ2-1; D not resolved. The V gene's germline CDR1 is DFQATT and CDR2 SNEGSKA (reference sequence). This CDR3 is 14 amino acids long. With 5 bases removed from V and 3 bases from J, the gap between germline ends came to 14 bases. In DNA, the CDR3 is TGCAGTGCTTTCGACCGCCGACTCTACAATGAGCAGTTCTTC. This sequence encodes CSAFDRRLYNEQFF.

This clonotype has a count of ten or more. The chain recombines TRBV28 with TRBJ1-6; 10 bases are shared with TRBD1. Trimming removed 6 bases from V and 11 bases from J; junction bases left unmatched: 10. Germline CDR1 and CDR2: MDHEN and SYDVKM. CDR3 length: 15 amino acids. The CDR3 coding sequence is TGTGCCAGCAGAGGGGGGACAGGGGTTTTTGCACCCCTCCACTTT. The encoded protein is CASRGGTGVFAPLHF.

This clonotype appeared a few times. The rearrangement joins TRBV9 to TRBJ2-3; TRBD2 matches at 11 bases. CDR1 and CDR2 (germline): SGDLS, YYNGEE. V dropped 3 bases and J dropped 3; count of bases not matched to a gene: 9. The CDR3 contains 17 residues. Here the CDR3 reads CASSANLAGGPTDTQYF. Here the CDR3 DNA reads TGTGCCAGCAGCGCGAACTTAGCGGGAGGGCCGACAGATACGCAGTATTTT.

Many counts were recorded for this clonotype. The chain employs TRBV11-2 and TRBJ2-1; 9 nucleotides match TRBD2. The CDR3 is made up of 15 amino acids. Germline CDR1 and CDR2: SGHAT and FQNNGV. Losses at the gene ends were 4 bases for V and 5 bases for J; bases not matched to a gene: 6. CDR3 loop: CASSWGASGNNEQFF. The CDR3 DNA reads as TGTGCCAGCAGCTGGGGGGCTAGCGGGAACAATGAGCAGTTCTTC.

For this clonotype: This may arise from a read error, as a much more abundant clone is one base away. V is TRBV7-9 and J is TRBJ2-2; a weak D match, TRBD2 (6 bases). The CDR3 runs 16 residues. V shed 2 bases and J shed 0 bases, with 10 bases lying between them. CDR1 and CDR2 (germline): SEHNR, FQNEAQ (reference sequence). CDR3 loop: CASSLTERANTGELFF. The DNA of the CDR3 is TGTGCCAGCAGCTTAACCGAGCGGGCGAACACCGGGGAGCTGTTTTTT.

This clonotype appeared many times. The rearrangement joins TRBV12-3 or TRBV12-4 to TRBJ2-7; 12 bases match TRBD2. This CDR3 has 15 amino acids. With 3 bases clipped from V and 7 bases from J, the junction kept 7 bases outside the gene matches. CDR3: CASSLASGRAGEQYF. The DNA for the CDR3 is TGTGCCAGCAGTTTGGCTAGCGGGAGGGCCGGTGAGCAGTACTTC.